This T cell receptor beta chain was recovered during a study of cytotoxic CD8 clonotypes in ibrutinib-treated CLL. Looking at the study overall: Patient counts were around 11 relapsed/refractory, some 14 treatment-naive and around 17 IGHV unmutated.

TCRdb keeps only in-frame clones here, not all; method: immunoSEQ multiplex PCR. Altogether 45,000 to 70,000 clones are present, roughly 50% being singletons, with the ten largest covering about a fifth. The CDR3 runs to 15 residues. Trimming removed 4 bases from V and 2 bases from J, with 16 bases in between. Germline-derived CDR1 and CDR2 are SGHNT and YYREEE (reference sequence). Only one count was recorded for this clone. This receptor was taken from a human donor with chronic lymphocytic leukemia. The chain combines TRBV5-4 with TRBJ2-7, with a tentative D call TRBD2 (5 bases). Source: PBMCs, taken after 24 months of ibrutinib treatment. The CDR3: CASSIHPRGTYEQYF. CDR3 nucleotides: TGTGCCAGCAGCATCCATCCCCGGGGTACCTACGAGCAGTACTTC.